Below, 10 T cell receptor beta chains from the same sample are listed, as sequenced in a study of T cell responses to AZD1222 COVID-19 vaccine. TCRdb's table, derived via immunoSEQ multiplex PCR, lists solely in-frame clones and lacks some. There are around 180,000 clones in the sample; 94% occur only once, and about 9.3% lies in the top ten. The source was peripheral blood, collected on day 0 of AZD1222 vaccination. The receptor set was obtained from an adult in good health.

This chain connects TRBV11-2 to TRBJ2-3, with TRBD2 as a possible D gene (5 bases). Germline-derived CDR1 and CDR2 are SGHAT and FQNNGV. The CDR3 spans 17 residues. V lost 2 bases and J lost 4, with 19 bases in between. CDR3 nucleotide sequence: TGTGCCAGCAGCTTAATCGGGGTTAGGGTGGATGCAGATACGCAGTATTTT. It encodes CASSLIGVRVDADTQYF.

The CDR3 nucleotides read TGTGCCATCAGTGAGGTCCGGACTAGCGTTGATGAGCAGTTCTTC. Translation gives CAISEVRTSVDEQFF. The rearrangement joins TRBV10-3 to TRBJ2-1; 9 bases align to TRBD2. The V segment lost 2 bases and the J segment 8 bases; nucleotides outside the gene matches: 7. The CDR3 is 15 residues long. The germline V gene encodes CDR1 ENHRY and CDR2 SYGVKD.

V gene TRBV30 combines with J gene TRBJ2-3, with a possible D match to TRBD2 (5 bases). This CDR3 has 12 amino acids. The V and J ends lost 0 bases and 5 bases respectively, with 6 bases between them. Germline CDR1 GTSNPN, CDR2 SVGIG (reference sequence). Here the CDR3 DNA reads TGTGCCTGGAGTGTTGGAGGAGATACGCAGTATTTT. Protein sequence: CAWSVGGDTQYF.

V and J are TRBV7-2 and TRBJ1-2; D is undetermined. Germline lookup yields CDR1 SGHTA and CDR2 FQGNSA. Trimming took off 1 base at V and 6 bases at J, with 9 bases between the two ends. This CDR3 is built from 13 residues. CDR3 DNA: TGTGCCAGCAGCTTAGGGCCCCCCAATGGCTACACCTTC. Translating gives CASSLGPPNGYTF.

V is TRBV7-3 and J is TRBJ2-2; a possible D gene is TRBD2 (6 bases). There are 16 residues in the CDR3. From germline, CDR1 is SGHTA and CDR2 FQGTGA. Trimming removed 4 bases at V and 3 bases at J, with 15 bases between. In DNA, the CDR3 is TGTGCCAGCAGCTCTCGAGCCGGAGGGGACACCGGGGAGCTGTTTTTT. Translated, it gives CASSSRAGGDTGELFF. Drawing the rest from reference TRBV7-3 and TRBJ2-2, the complete variable domain is GAGVSQTPSNKVTEKGKYVELRCDPISGHTALYWYRQSLGQGPEFLIYFQGTGAADDSGLPNDRFFAVRPEGSVSTLKIQRTERGDSAVYLCASSSRAGGDTGELFFGEGSRLTVL.

This clone was detected only once. The V gene is TRBV10-3, the J gene TRBJ2-7, with TRBD2 identical over 7 bases. Germline CDR1 and CDR2: ENHRY and SYGVKD. The CDR3 runs to 13 residues. The trim removed 0 bases at V and 6 bases at J, leaving 2 bases unmatched. The CDR3 sequence: CAISESSGREQYF. CDR3 nucleotides: TGTGCCATCAGTGAGTCTAGCGGGCGCGAGCAGTACTTC.

This chain uses TRBV27 with TRBJ2-7; D is unresolved. Germline V gene lookup returns CDR1 MNHEY and CDR2 SMNVEV (reference sequence). V was pared by 2 bases and J by 7 bases, with 9 bases between. The CDR3 consists of 12 residues. The CDR3: CASSLGYGEQYF. CDR3 bases: TGTGCCAGCAGTTTAGGGTATGGGGAGCAGTACTTC.

Regarding this clone: Other nucleotide sequences from this sample produce the same CDR3. V and J are TRBV7-9 and TRBJ1-5; D uncertain. Per germline, CDR1 SEHNR and CDR2 FQNEAQ (reference sequence). V lost 5 bases to trimming and J lost 5 bases, with 10 bases between them. There are 13 residues in the CDR3. CDR3 DNA sequence: TGTGCCAGCAGCCTAGACACATATCAGCCCCAGCATTTT. Translated: CASSLDTYQPQHF.

The V gene is TRBV2, the J gene TRBJ1-4; 8 nucleotides agree with TRBD1. The V gene end was trimmed by 8 bases and the J gene end by 3 bases; junction bases not matched to a gene: 8. Germline V CDR1 and CDR2: SNHLY, FYNNEI. The CDR3 has 15 amino acids. The CDR3 loop reads CASGVGQASNEKLFF. Written as DNA, the CDR3 is TGTGCCAGCGGGGTGGGACAGGCGTCTAATGAAAAACTGTTTTTT.

V gene TRBV20-1 combines with J gene TRBJ2-1; D unclear. With 3 bases removed from V and 8 bases from J, the gap between germline ends came to 5 bases. Germline V CDR1 and CDR2: DFQATT, SNEGSKA (reference sequence). The length of the CDR3 is 10 residues. The CDR3 loop is CSARSYEQFF. The CDR3 DNA follows: TGCAGTGCTAGGAGTTATGAGCAGTTCTTC.